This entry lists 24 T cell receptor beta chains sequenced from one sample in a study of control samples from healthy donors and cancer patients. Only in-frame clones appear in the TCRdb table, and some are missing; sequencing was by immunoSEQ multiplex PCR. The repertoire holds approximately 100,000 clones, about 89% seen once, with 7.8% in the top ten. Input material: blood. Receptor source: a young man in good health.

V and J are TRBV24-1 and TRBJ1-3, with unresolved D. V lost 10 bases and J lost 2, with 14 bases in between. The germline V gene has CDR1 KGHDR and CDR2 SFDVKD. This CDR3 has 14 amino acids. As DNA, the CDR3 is TGTGCCACTTACAGTCATGCAACTGGAAACACCATATATTTT. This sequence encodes CATYSHATGNTIYF.

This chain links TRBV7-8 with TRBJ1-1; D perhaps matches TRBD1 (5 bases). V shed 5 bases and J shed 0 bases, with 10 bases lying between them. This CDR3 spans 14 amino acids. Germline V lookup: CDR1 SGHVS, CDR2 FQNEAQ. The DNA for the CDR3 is TGTGCCAGCAGCCTGGACACCTTGAACACTGAAGCTTTCTTT. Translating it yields CASSLDTLNTEAFF. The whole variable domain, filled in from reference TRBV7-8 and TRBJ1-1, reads GAGVSQSPRYKVAKRGQDVALRCDPISGHVSLFWYQQALGQGPEFLTYFQNEAQLDKSGLPSDRFFAERPEGSVSTLKIQRTQQEDSAVYLCASSLDTLNTEAFFGQGTRLTVV.

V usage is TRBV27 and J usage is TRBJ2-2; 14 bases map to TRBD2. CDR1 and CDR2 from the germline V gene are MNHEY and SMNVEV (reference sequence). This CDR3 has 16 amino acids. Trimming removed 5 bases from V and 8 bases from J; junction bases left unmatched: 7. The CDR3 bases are TGTGCCAGCAGTACGACTAGCGGGAGGGCTCGGGGGGAGCTGTTTTTT. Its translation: CASSTTSGRARGELFF.

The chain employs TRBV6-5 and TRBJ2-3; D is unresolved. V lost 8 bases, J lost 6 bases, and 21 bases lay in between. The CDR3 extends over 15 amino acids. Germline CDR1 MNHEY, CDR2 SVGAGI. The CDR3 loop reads CASRQLYVGRDTQYF. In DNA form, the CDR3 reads TGTGCCAGCCGACAACTGTATGTCGGGCGGGATACGCAGTATTTT.

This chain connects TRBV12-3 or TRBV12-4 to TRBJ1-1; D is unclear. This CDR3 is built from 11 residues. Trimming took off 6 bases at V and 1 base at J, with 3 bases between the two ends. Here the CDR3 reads CASSQNTEAFF. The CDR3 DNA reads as TGTGCCAGCAGCCAGAACACTGAAGCTTTCTTT.

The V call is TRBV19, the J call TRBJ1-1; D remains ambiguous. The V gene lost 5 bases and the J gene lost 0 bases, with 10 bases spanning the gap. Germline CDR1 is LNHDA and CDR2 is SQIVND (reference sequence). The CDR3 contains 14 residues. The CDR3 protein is CASSLVALNTEAFF. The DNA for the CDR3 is TGTGCCAGTAGTTTGGTTGCCTTGAACACTGAAGCTTTCTTT.

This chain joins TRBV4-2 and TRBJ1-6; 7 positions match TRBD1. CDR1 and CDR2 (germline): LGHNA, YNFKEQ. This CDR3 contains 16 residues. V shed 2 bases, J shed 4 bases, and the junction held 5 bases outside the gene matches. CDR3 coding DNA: TGTGCCAGCAGCCAACAGCAGGGGGGTTATAATTCACCCCTCCACTTT. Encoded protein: CASSQQQGGYNSPLHF.

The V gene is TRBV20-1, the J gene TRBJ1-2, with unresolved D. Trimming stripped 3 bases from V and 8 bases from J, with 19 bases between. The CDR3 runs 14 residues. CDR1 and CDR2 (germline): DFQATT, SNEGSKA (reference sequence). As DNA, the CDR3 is TGCAGTGCTAGTTCCGGTCCGGGTATTCGGGGCTACACCTTC. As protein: CSASSGPGIRGYTF.

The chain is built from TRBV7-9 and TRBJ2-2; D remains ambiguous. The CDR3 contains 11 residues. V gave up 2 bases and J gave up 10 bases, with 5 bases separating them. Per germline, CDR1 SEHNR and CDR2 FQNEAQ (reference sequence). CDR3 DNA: TGTGCCAGCAGCTTAAAAGAGGAGCTGTTTTTT. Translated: CASSLKEELFF.

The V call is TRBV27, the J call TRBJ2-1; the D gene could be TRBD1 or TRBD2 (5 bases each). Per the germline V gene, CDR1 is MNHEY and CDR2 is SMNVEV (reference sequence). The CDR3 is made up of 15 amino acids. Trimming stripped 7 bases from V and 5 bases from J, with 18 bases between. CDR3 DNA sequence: TGTGCCAGCAACCCCCGGGACCCACCAAACAATGAGCAGTTCTTC. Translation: CASNPRDPPNNEQFF.

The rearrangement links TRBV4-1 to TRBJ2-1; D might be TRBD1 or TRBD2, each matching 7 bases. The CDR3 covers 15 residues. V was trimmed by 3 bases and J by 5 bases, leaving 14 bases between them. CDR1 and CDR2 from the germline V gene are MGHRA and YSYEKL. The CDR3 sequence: CASSQGGTVNNEQFF. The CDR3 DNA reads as TGCGCCAGCAGCCAGGGGGGGACAGTTAACAATGAGCAGTTCTTC.

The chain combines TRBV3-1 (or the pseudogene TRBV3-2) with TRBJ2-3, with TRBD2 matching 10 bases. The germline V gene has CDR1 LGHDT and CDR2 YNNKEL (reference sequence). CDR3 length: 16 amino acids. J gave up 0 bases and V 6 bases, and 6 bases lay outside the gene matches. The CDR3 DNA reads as TGTGCCAGCAGTAGGACTAGCGGTTCTAGCACAGATACGCAGTATTTT. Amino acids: CASSRTSGSSTDTQYF.

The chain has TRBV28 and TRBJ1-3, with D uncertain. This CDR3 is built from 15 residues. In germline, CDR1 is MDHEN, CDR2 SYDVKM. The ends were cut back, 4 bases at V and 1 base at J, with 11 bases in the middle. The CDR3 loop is CASSSQTASGNTIYF. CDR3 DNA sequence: TGTGCCAGCAGTTCCCAGACGGCTTCTGGAAACACCATATATTTT.

The CDR3 DNA sequence: TGTGCCAGCAGCGCTTGGACAGGGGCTAACTATGGCTACACCTTC. Translation gives CASSAWTGANYGYTF. V and J are TRBV6-5 and TRBJ1-2; 9 bases are a match to TRBD1. V lost 6 bases, J lost 0 bases, and 5 bases stayed unmatched. The CDR3 runs to 15 residues. CDR1 is MNHEY and CDR2 is SVGAGI in the germline V gene.

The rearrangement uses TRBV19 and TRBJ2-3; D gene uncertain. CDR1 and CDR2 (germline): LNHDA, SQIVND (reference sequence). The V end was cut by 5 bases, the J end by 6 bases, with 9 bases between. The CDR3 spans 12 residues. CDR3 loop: CASSVGKDTQYF. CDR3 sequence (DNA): TGTGCCAGTAGTGTTGGAAAGGATACGCAGTATTTT.

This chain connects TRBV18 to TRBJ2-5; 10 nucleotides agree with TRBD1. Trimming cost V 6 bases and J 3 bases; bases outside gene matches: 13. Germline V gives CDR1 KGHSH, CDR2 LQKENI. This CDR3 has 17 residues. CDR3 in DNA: TGTGCCAGCTCCCACTCGACAGGGGGCGACCGAAAAGAGACCCAGTACTTC. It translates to CASSHSTGGDRKETQYF.

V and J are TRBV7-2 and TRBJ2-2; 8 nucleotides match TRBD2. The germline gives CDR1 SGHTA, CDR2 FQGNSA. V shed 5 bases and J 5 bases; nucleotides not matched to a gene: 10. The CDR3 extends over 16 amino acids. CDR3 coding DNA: TGTGCCAGCAGCCAACGCGGGGGGTCGAGGACCGGGGAGCTGTTTTTT. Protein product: CASSQRGGSRTGELFF.

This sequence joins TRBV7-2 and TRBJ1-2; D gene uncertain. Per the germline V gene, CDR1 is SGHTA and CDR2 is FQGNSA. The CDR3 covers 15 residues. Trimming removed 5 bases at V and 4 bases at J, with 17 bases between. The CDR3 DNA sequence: TGTGCCAGCAGCACTCGACCGCAACCTCTCTATGGCTACACCTTC. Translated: CASSTRPQPLYGYTF. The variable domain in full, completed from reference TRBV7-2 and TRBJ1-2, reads GAGVSQSPSNKVTEKGKDVELRCDPISGHTALYWYRQSLGQGLEFLIYFQGNSAPDKSGLPSDRFSAERTGGSVSTLTIQRTQQEDSAVYLCASSTRPQPLYGYTFGSGTRLTVV.

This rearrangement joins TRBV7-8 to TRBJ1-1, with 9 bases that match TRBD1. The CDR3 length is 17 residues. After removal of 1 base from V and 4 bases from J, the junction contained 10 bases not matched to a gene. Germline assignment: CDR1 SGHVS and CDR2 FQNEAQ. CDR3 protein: CASSLVGTGGFFTEAFF. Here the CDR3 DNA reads TGTGCCAGCAGCTTAGTAGGTACAGGGGGCTTTTTCACTGAAGCTTTCTTT.

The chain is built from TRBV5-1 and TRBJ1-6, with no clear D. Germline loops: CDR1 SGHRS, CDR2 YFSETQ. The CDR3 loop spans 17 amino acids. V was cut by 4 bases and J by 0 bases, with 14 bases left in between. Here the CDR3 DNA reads TGCGCCAGCAGCACCCGCCATGAGAGCTCCTATAATTCACCCCTCCACTTT. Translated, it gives CASSTRHESSYNSPLHF.

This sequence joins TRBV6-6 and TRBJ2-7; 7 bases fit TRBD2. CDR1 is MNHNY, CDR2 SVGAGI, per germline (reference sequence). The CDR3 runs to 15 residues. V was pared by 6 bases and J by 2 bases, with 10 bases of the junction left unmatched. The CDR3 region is CASSYSGAAPYEQYF. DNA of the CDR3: TGTGCCAGCAGCTACAGCGGGGCGGCCCCCTACGAGCAGTACTTC.

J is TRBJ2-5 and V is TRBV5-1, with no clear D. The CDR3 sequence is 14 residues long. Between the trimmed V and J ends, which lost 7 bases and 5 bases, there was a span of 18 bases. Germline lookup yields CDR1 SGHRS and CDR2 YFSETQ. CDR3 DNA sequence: TGCGCCAGCCGTGCATACGGGCTGGGGGAGACCCAGTACTTC. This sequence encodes CASRAYGLGETQYF.

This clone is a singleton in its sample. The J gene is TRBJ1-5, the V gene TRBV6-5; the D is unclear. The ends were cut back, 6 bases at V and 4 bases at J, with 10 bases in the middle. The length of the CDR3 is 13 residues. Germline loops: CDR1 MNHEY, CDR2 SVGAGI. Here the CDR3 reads CASRRAPNQPQHF. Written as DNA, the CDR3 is TGTGCCAGCAGAAGGGCCCCTAATCAGCCCCAGCATTTT.

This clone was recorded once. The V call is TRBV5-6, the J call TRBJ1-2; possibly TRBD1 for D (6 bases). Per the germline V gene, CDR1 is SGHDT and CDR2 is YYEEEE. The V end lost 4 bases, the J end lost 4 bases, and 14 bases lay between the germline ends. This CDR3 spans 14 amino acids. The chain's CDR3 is CASSTTGRAYGYTF. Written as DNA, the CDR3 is TGTGCCAGCAGCACGACAGGAAGGGCCTATGGCTACACCTTC.